This TCR beta chain was identified during a study of shared clonotypes between healthy human individuals. The CDR3 length is 16 residues. V was cut by 0 bases and J by 0 bases, with 11 bases left in between. CDR1 and CDR2 from the germline V gene are SGHDN and FVKESK. Naive CD8 populations comprised CD45RO-negative cells positively selected for CCR7, excluding terminally differentiated effector memory CD45RA+ cells. Using immunoSEQ multiplex PCR, the repertoire was profiled, and TCRdb retains in-frame clones only, with some absent. The top ten hold about 1.6% of the sample, which has about 2.2 million clones, 80% to 95% seen once.

The sequenced sample consisted of naive CD8+ T cells from PBMCs. The genes are TRBV14 and TRBJ1-2, with D hard to call. This receptor was identified in a man aged 18 to 35 in good health. Some clones in this sample may be carry-over from other donors' samples. The CDR3 spells CASSQEMSGPNYGYTF. The CDR3 nucleotides are TGTGCCAGCAGCCAAGAGATGTCAGGACCTAACTATGGCTACACCTTC.